This entry is about one T cell receptor beta chain. Clones were read by immunoSEQ multiplex PCR, and TCRdb kept only the in-frame ones, dropping some. The sample lists around 15,000 clones, roughly 87% seen once, with 10% in the top ten. The data originate from a study of blood T cell repertoires in COVID-19. About the research overall: COVID-19 samples from acute and convalescent phases originated in the United States, Italy and Spain.

V gave up 0 bases and J gave up 5 bases, with 10 bases separating them. This CDR3 comprises 14 residues. In germline, CDR1 is LGHDT, CDR2 YNNKEL (reference sequence). The receptor comes from a man older than 75 with acute or convalescent COVID-19. Material: peripheral blood. This rearrangement joins TRBV3-1 (or the pseudogene TRBV3-2) to TRBJ1-1; D is undetermined. CDR3 DNA sequence: TGTGCCAGCAGCCAAGATCTAGGTTGGACTGAAGCTTTCTTT. Its protein is CASSQDLGWTEAFF.